These 19 T cell receptor beta chains share one sample of origin, sequenced in a study of T cells in Graves' hyperthyroidism and ophthalmopathy. Regions amplified from RNA transcripts were the TCR beta CDR3 regions. In the first-round RT-PCR of the TCR CDR3, the HTBI primer set was used. Each CDR3 protein is one row after TCRdb ran MiXCR on the multiplex PCR reads. The sample consists of more than 300,000 distinct CDR3 sequences, approximately 15% of them appearing once. The material sequenced was blood. These receptors were collected from a woman under 40 with Graves' ophthalmopathy.

This rearrangement joins TRBV14 to TRBJ2-7; 7 nucleotides line up with TRBD2. Looked up from germline, CDR1 is SGHDN and CDR2 is FVKESK. The V segment lost 0 bases and the J segment 0 bases; nucleotides outside the gene matches: 5. The CDR3 is 16 amino acids. CDR3 region: CASSQDTAGFSYEQYF. The CDR3 DNA follows: TGTGCCAGCAGCCAAGATACAGCGGGGTTCTCCTACGAGCAGTACTTC.

This clonotype was recorded at least ten times. The rearrangement joins TRBV2 to TRBJ2-5, with no clear D. This CDR3 has 13 residues. Between the trimmed V and J ends, which lost 8 bases and 1 base, there was a span of 11 bases. Germline assignment: CDR1 SNHLY and CDR2 FYNNEI. This CDR3 reads CASVSPPQETQYF. The DNA of the CDR3 is TGTGCCAGCGTCTCGCCGCCCCAAGAGACCCAGTACTTC. The whole variable domain, filled in from reference TRBV2 and TRBJ2-5, reads EPEVTQTPSHQVTQMGQEVILRCVPISNHLYFYWYRQILGQKVEFLVSFYNNEISEKSEIFDDQFSVERPDGSNFTLKIRSTKLEDSAMYFCASVSPPQETQYFGPGTRLLVL.

This clonotype was observed many times. The genes are TRBV6-1 and TRBJ2-3, with unresolved D. Germline V gene lookup returns CDR1 MNHNS and CDR2 SASEGT. This CDR3 is built from 13 residues. V lost 7 bases and J 4 bases, leaving 12 bases between the germline ends. This CDR3 reads CASTRLGADTQYF. The CDR3, as DNA: TGTGCCAGCACCCGGCTGGGTGCAGATACGCAGTATTTT.

This clonotype was recorded at least ten times. The J gene is TRBJ1-1, the V gene TRBV7-3; the match to TRBD1 covers 9 bases. CDR1 SGHTA and CDR2 FQGTGA come from the germline V gene. This CDR3 spans 14 amino acids. The junction had 6 bases not matched to a gene; V was cut back by 5 bases and J by 5 bases. CDR3 region: CASSPATGGTEAFF. In DNA, the CDR3 is TGTGCCAGCAGCCCAGCGACAGGGGGGACTGAAGCTTTCTTT.

Only a few counts were recorded for this clonotype. CDR3 sequence reads: CSVEDRDRGNYGYTF. CDR3 DNA: TGCAGCGTTGAAGATCGGGACAGGGGAAACTATGGCTACACCTTC. The rearrangement joins TRBV29-1 to TRBJ1-2; TRBD1 agrees at 10 bases. Germline V gene lookup returns CDR1 SQVTM and CDR2 ANQGSEA. The V segment lost 0 bases and the J segment 2 bases; nucleotides outside the gene matches: 3. The CDR3 is 15 residues long.

The sample holds many counts of this clonotype. The genes are TRBV5-8 and TRBJ2-7, with unresolved D. CDR1 is SGHTS and CDR2 is YDEGEE in the germline V gene. The CDR3 is made up of 13 amino acids. Trimming removed 1 base from V and 7 bases from J, with 12 bases in between. DNA of the CDR3: TGTGCCAGCAGCTTGTGGGCCGCGGATGAGCAGTACTTC. It specifies CASSLWAADEQYF.

Details on this clonotype: A much bigger clone sits one base away, suggesting this may be a read error. The genes are TRBV7-9 and TRBJ2-7; TRBD1 is a possible D gene (5 bases). The germline V gene has CDR1 SEHNR and CDR2 FQNEAQ (reference sequence). This CDR3 contains 15 residues. The V end lost 5 bases, the J end lost 4 bases, and 18 bases lay between the germline ends. The CDR3 region has the DNA TGTGCCAGCAGCCTAGTTGAAGGGGTTTTGTACGAGCAGTACTTC. The encoded protein is CASSLVEGVLYEQYF.

This clonotype was seen at least ten times. CDR3 residues: CASGPWTERETQYF. DNA for the CDR3: TGCGCCAGCGGACCCTGGACAGAACGAGAGACCCAGTACTTC. The chain links TRBV5-1 to TRBJ2-5; tentative D call: TRBD1 (6 bases). Germline values: CDR1 SGHRS, CDR2 YFSETQ. V lost 7 bases and J 4 bases, leaving 17 bases between the germline ends. The CDR3 sequence is 14 residues long. Variable domain in full (rest from reference TRBV5-1 and TRBJ2-5): KAGVTQTPRYLIKTRGQQVTLSCSPISGHRSVSWYQQTPGQGLQFLFEYFSETQRNKGNFPGRFSGRQFSNSRSEMNVSTLELGDSALYLCASGPWTERETQYFGPGTRLLVL.

Many counts were recorded for this clonotype. This chain joins TRBV18 and TRBJ1-5; 9 bases match TRBD1. The V and J ends lost 2 bases and 6 bases, in that order; junction bases with no gene match: 8. CDR1 KGHSH and CDR2 LQKENI come from the germline V gene. The CDR3 loop spans 16 amino acids. The DNA of the CDR3 is TGTGCCAGCTCACCAGTCTTACAGGGGGCGGGTCAGCCCCAGCATTTT. The encoded protein is CASSPVLQGAGQPQHF.

This clonotype was picked up many times. The rearrangement joins TRBV2 to TRBJ1-4; D uncertain. Per the germline V gene, CDR1 is SNHLY and CDR2 is FYNNEI. This CDR3 region has 13 residues. V dropped 7 bases and J dropped 6 bases, with 12 bases sitting between them. Here the CDR3 reads CASKVSAHEKLFF. The DNA for the CDR3 is TGTGCCAGCAAGGTGTCTGCACATGAAAAACTGTTTTTT.

This clonotype was recorded many times. The chain combines TRBV11-2 with TRBJ1-2; TRBD1 agrees at 8 bases. The V segment lost 3 bases and the J segment 3 bases; nucleotides outside the gene matches: 3. The CDR3 loop spans 14 amino acids. Germline V CDR1 and CDR2: SGHAT, FQNNGV. CDR3 region: CASSLDRVDYGYTF. As DNA, the CDR3 is TGTGCCAGCAGCTTGGACAGGGTCGACTATGGCTACACCTTC.

This clonotype was observed many times. This rearrangement joins TRBV6-6 to TRBJ1-5; TRBD1 matches 10 bases. The CDR3 contains 15 residues. The ends lost 0 bases at V and 6 bases at J; junction bases unmatched: 2. Germline lookup yields CDR1 MNHNY and CDR2 SVGAGI (reference sequence). In nucleotides, the CDR3 is TGTGCCAGCAGTTACTCCGGGACAGGGGTTCAGCCCCAGCATTTT. Amino acids: CASSYSGTGVQPQHF.

V and J are TRBV5-1 and TRBJ1-2; perhaps TRBD1 as D (6 bases). The V gene's germline CDR1 is SGHRS and CDR2 YFSETQ. This CDR3 comprises 17 residues. Trimming shortened V by 2 bases and J by 4 bases, and 21 bases separated the two germline ends. CDR3 bases: TGCGCCAGCAGCTTATTACGCGGGGGCCACGACGGCTATGGCTACACCTTC. As protein: CASSLLRGGHDGYGYTF.

This clonotype showed up many times. The chain recombines TRBV11-2 with TRBJ2-5; no reliable D call. V was shortened by 4 bases and J by 4 bases, with 13 bases between the two germline ends. Looked up from germline, CDR1 is SGHAT and CDR2 is FQNNGV. This CDR3 spans 14 amino acids. CDR3 protein: CASSYTATGETQYF. CDR3 coding DNA: TGTGCCAGCAGCTATACTGCTACGGGAGAGACCCAGTACTTC.

This clonotype was seen many times. The V gene is TRBV11-2, the J gene TRBJ2-7, with TRBD1 matching over 8 bases. The CDR3 covers 14 residues. Germline assignment: CDR1 SGHAT and CDR2 FQNNGV. With 5 bases clipped from V and 7 bases from J, the junction kept 10 bases outside the gene matches. The CDR3 DNA follows: TGTGCCAGCAGCACGGGACAGGTAAAAGGAGAGCAGTACTTC. This gives the protein CASSTGQVKGEQYF.

This clonotype was observed at least ten times. The genes are TRBV12-3 or TRBV12-4 and TRBJ1-6, with a tentative D call TRBD1 (5 bases). The CDR3 is made up of 15 amino acids. Trimming stripped 1 base from V and 7 bases from J, with 11 bases between. CDR3 region: CASSLGGASNSPLHF. CDR3 nucleotides: TGTGCCAGCAGTTTAGGAGGGGCATCCAATTCACCCCTCCACTTT.

Note on this clonotype: This could be a read error, since a much larger clone is one nucleotide away. V gene TRBV11-2 combines with J gene TRBJ2-7; D is possibly TRBD2 (5 bases). V shed 5 bases and J shed 1 base, with 15 bases lying between them. CDR3 length: 15 amino acids. Germline V gene lookup returns CDR1 SGHAT and CDR2 FQNNGV. Here the CDR3 reads CASSMRPSGSYEQYF. CDR3 DNA: TGTGCCAGCAGCATGCGCCCCAGCGGATCCTACGAGCAGTACTTC.

In this sample, this clonotype turned up many times. The CDR3 sequence: CASSKTEFRGYGYTF. The DNA for the CDR3 is TGTGCCAGCAGCAAAACGGAGTTTCGTGGGTATGGCTACACCTTC. The rearrangement joins TRBV7-8 to TRBJ1-2; unclear D gene. CDR3 length: 15 residues. Germline V gene data show CDR1 as SGHVS and CDR2 as FQNEAQ. Trimming stripped 5 bases from V and 5 bases from J, with 18 bases between.

There are many counts of this clonotype. The chain couples TRBV30 to TRBJ2-7; D call uncertain. Trimming cost V 0 bases and J 4 bases, with 13 bases left between them. CDR3 length: 14 amino acids. Germline loops: CDR1 GTSNPN, CDR2 SVGIG (reference sequence). CDR3: CAWSVPGSAYEQYF. The CDR3 DNA follows: TGTGCCTGGAGTGTACCCGGGTCAGCATACGAGCAGTACTTC.